One and the same sample provided the 28 T cell receptor beta chains below, sequenced in a study of radiation and T cells in renal cell carcinoma. This sample's time point: baseline pretreatment blood. The treatment denotes: 15 Gy SBRT to primary tumor, nephrectomy 4 weeks later. Produced via immunoSEQ multiplex PCR; TCRdb's table is partial and in-frame only. Of some 150,000 clones in the sample, 70% to 90% were seen once. The sequencing here drew on blood, taken from a patient whose treatment included radiotherapy and nephrectomy. Receptor source: a woman between 50 and 59 years old with renal cell carcinoma.

This clone was detected a few times. The rearrangement joins TRBV7-9 to TRBJ2-2, with D maybe TRBD2 (7 bases). V was trimmed by 1 base and J by 2 bases, leaving 20 bases between them. The CDR3 is made up of 19 amino acids. Germline lookup yields CDR1 SEHNR and CDR2 FQNEAQ (reference sequence). The CDR3, as DNA: TGTGCCAGCAGCTTAGTTGGCAGGGGAGGGACACTCAACACCGGGGAGCTGTTTTTT. It encodes CASSLVGRGGTLNTGELFF. Filled out from reference TRBV7-9 and TRBJ2-2, the complete variable domain reads DTGVSQNPRHKITKRGQNVTFRCDPISEHNRLYWYRQTLGQGPEFLTYFQNEAQLEKSRLLSDRFSAERPKGSFSTLEIQRTEQGDSAMYLCASSLVGRGGTLNTGELFFGEGSRLTVL.

J is TRBJ2-1 and V is TRBV18; D is possibly TRBD2 (6 bases). The germline gives CDR1 KGHSH, CDR2 LQKENI. Trimming took 6 bases from V and 7 from J, leaving 10 bases between them. The CDR3 contains 12 residues. This CDR3 is CASSGSRNEQFF. CDR3 coding DNA: TGTGCCAGCTCCGGGAGCCGTAATGAGCAGTTCTTC. Complete variable domain (other parts from reference TRBV18 and TRBJ2-1): NAGVMQNPRHLVRRRGQEARLRCSPMKGHSHVYWYRQLPEEGLKFMVYLQKENIIDESGMPKERFSAEFPKEGPSILRIQQVVRGDSAAYFCASSGSRNEQFFGPGTRLTVL.

V usage is TRBV19 and J usage is TRBJ1-2, with D possibly being TRBD1 (5 bases). Trimming left V 4 bases short and J 5 bases short, with 17 bases between. Germline V lookup: CDR1 LNHDA, CDR2 SQIVND (reference sequence). This CDR3 has 15 amino acids. Written as DNA, the CDR3 is TGTGCCAGTAGTACAATGACGACAGCGGTTTATGGCTACACCTTC. Translated, it gives CASSTMTTAVYGYTF.

J is TRBJ1-1 and V is TRBV5-1, with TRBD1 matching 7 bases. Germline V CDR1 and CDR2: SGHRS, YFSETQ. Trimming at V came to 3 bases and at J to 5 bases, leaving 10 bases not matched to a gene. The CDR3 totals 15 residues. The CDR3, as DNA: TGCGCCAGCAGCTCCGGGACAGCTGAAGTGACTGAAGCTTTCTTT. Translated: CASSSGTAEVTEAFF. The variable domain in full, with the rest retrieved from reference TRBV5-1 and TRBJ1-1, is KAGVTQTPRYLIKTRGQQVTLSCSPISGHRSVSWYQQTPGQGLQFLFEYFSETQRNKGNFPGRFSGRQFSNSRSEMNVSTLELGDSALYLCASSSGTAEVTEAFFGQGTRLTVV.

V usage is TRBV7-6 and J usage is TRBJ1-1; the D gene is possibly TRBD1 (5 bases). The CDR3 is made up of 15 amino acids. V was clipped by 5 bases and J by 6 bases, with 19 bases between them. In germline, CDR1 is SGHVS, CDR2 FNYEAQ. Written as DNA, the CDR3 is TGTGCCAGCAGCAGACGCGGACACCCTAAGGCTGAAGCTTTCTTT. Amino acid sequence: CASSRRGHPKAEAFF.

The chain links TRBV10-3 to TRBJ1-1; a weak D match, TRBD1 (6 bases). The V end was cut by 7 bases, the J end by 5 bases, with 14 bases between. Germline V lookup: CDR1 ENHRY, CDR2 SYGVKD. The CDR3 runs 13 residues. CDR3 protein: CAITKGGKTEAFF. For the CDR3, the DNA is TGTGCCATCACAAAAGGGGGGAAGACTGAAGCTTTCTTT.

This chain joins TRBV2 and TRBJ1-1, with TRBD1 matching over 7 bases. With 3 bases clipped from V and 10 bases from J, the junction kept 11 bases outside the gene matches. This CDR3 contains 14 residues. CDR1 and CDR2 from the germline V gene are SNHLY and FYNNEI. The CDR3 spells CASSEMRQGGGAFF. The CDR3 DNA is TGTGCCAGCAGTGAGATGCGTCAGGGGGGGGGAGCTTTCTTT.

This chain uses TRBV5-4 with TRBJ2-7; possible D gene TRBD1, 6 bases. Germline loops: CDR1 SGHNT, CDR2 YYREEE (reference sequence). The CDR3 is 15 amino acids. Trimming stripped 0 bases from V and 3 bases from J, with 13 bases between. This CDR3 reads CASSLGGDIYYEQYF. In DNA, the CDR3 is TGTGCCAGCAGCTTGGGAGGGGACATTTACTACGAGCAGTACTTC.

The chain carries TRBV7-2 and TRBJ1-2, with 11 nucleotides matching TRBD1. Germline V gene data show CDR1 as SGHTA and CDR2 as FQGNSA. This CDR3 region has 15 residues. The V and J ends lost 4 bases and 4 bases, in that order; junction bases with no gene match: 5. CDR3 residues: CASSSPGTGGYGYTF. The CDR3 DNA reads as TGTGCCAGCAGCTCACCCGGGACAGGGGGCTATGGCTACACCTTC.

In this sample, this clone turned up many times. The chain employs TRBV5-1 and TRBJ1-5; tentative D call: TRBD1 (5 bases). Trimming cost V 4 bases and J 3 bases, with 11 bases left between them. Germline lookup yields CDR1 SGHRS and CDR2 YFSETQ. CDR3 length: 14 amino acids. The CDR3 reads CASSQDSLNQPQHF. CDR3 DNA sequence: TGCGCCAGCAGCCAAGACAGTCTCAATCAGCCCCAGCATTTT.

J is TRBJ1-1 and V is TRBV7-2, with D perhaps matching TRBD1 (5 bases). The V and J ends lost 4 bases and 1 base respectively, with 10 bases between them. Germline V gene lookup returns CDR1 SGHTA and CDR2 FQGNSA. This CDR3 contains 14 residues. In nucleotides, the CDR3 is TGTGCCAGCAGCTACTCCGGGACGAACACTGAAGCTTTCTTT. Its translation: CASSYSGTNTEAFF.

The rearrangement uses TRBV20-1 and TRBJ2-2; the D is unclear. V was trimmed by 3 bases and J by 7 bases, leaving 6 bases between them. This CDR3 is built from 11 residues. Germline V gene lookup returns CDR1 DFQATT and CDR2 SNEGSKA (reference sequence). CDR3: CSASLNGELFF. The CDR3 nucleotides are TGCAGTGCTAGTCTAAACGGGGAGCTGTTTTTT.

The rearrangement uses TRBV5-1 and TRBJ2-2; D not resolved. V was pared by 0 bases and J by 7 bases, with 7 bases between. CDR1 and CDR2 (germline): SGHRS, YFSETQ. The CDR3 covers 13 residues. CDR3 sequence: CASSLAWGGELFF. The CDR3 bases are TGCGCCAGCAGCTTGGCTTGGGGCGGGGAGCTGTTTTTT.

The chain links TRBV27 to TRBJ1-4, with a weak D call TRBD1 (6 bases). The length of the CDR3 is 14 residues. The germline V gene has CDR1 MNHEY and CDR2 SMNVEV (reference sequence). V was clipped by 6 bases and J by 7 bases, with 15 bases between them. The DNA of the CDR3 is TGTGCCAGCAGCGAGGACAGTCTACGTGAAAAACTGTTTTTT. Its protein product is CASSEDSLREKLFF.

This clone was observed a single time. V is TRBV6-6 and J is TRBJ2-7, with D possibly TRBD1 on 6 matching bases. This CDR3 has 14 residues. The germline V and J ends were trimmed by 7 bases and 1 base, with 14 bases remaining between them. Germline V lookup: CDR1 MNHNY, CDR2 SVGAGI (reference sequence). CDR3 nucleotides: TGTGCCAGCACCGCGGACAGCTATTCCTACGAGCAGTACTTC. This codes for CASTADSYSYEQYF.

The DNA of the CDR3 is TGTGCCAGCAGCGGGGGTACGGAGACCCAGTACTTC. Its translation: CASSGGTETQYF. The chain recombines TRBV5-4 with TRBJ2-5; D may be TRBD1 or TRBD2 (5 bases each). The V gene's germline CDR1 is SGHNT and CDR2 YYREEE (reference sequence). There are 12 residues in the CDR3. V lost 4 bases to trimming and J lost 5 bases, with 9 bases between them.

This chain uses TRBV6-1 with TRBJ2-5, with no clear D. Trimming removed 4 bases from V and 5 bases from J, with 8 bases in between. Germline assignment: CDR1 MNHNS and CDR2 SASEGT. The CDR3 extends over 12 amino acids. CDR3 nucleotides: TGTGCCAGCAGTGCTCGTCTGGAGACCCAGTACTTC. It yields the protein CASSARLETQYF.

The chain joins TRBV5-6 to TRBJ2-7, with a weak D call TRBD1 (7 bases). CDR3 length equals 16 residues. The V gene's germline CDR1 is SGHDT and CDR2 YYEEEE. V gave up 4 bases and J gave up 3 bases, with 20 bases separating them. The CDR3: CASSQSPGGAGYEQYF. DNA of the CDR3: TGTGCCAGCAGCCAGAGCCCAGGGGGAGCGGGCTACGAGCAGTACTTC. Together with reference TRBV5-6 and TRBJ2-7, the CDR3 gives the full variable domain: DAGVTQSPTHLIKTRGQQVTLRCSPKSGHDTVSWYQQALGQGPQFIFQYYEEEERQRGNFPDRFSGHQFPNYSSELNVNALLLGDSALYLCASSQSPGGAGYEQYFGPGTRLTVT.

V usage is TRBV18 and J usage is TRBJ1-4, with D perhaps TRBD1 (6 bases). With 8 bases removed from V and 8 bases from J, the gap between germline ends came to 18 bases. The CDR3 extends over 14 amino acids. In germline, CDR1 is KGHSH, CDR2 LQKENI. DNA of the CDR3: TGTGCCAGCCGATCAGGGGCGGGAGGCGAAAAACTGTTTTTT. Translated, it gives CASRSGAGGEKLFF.

This clone was seen once. The rearrangement uses TRBV7-2 and TRBJ2-1; 9 bases line up with TRBD1. CDR1 SGHTA and CDR2 FQGNSA come from the germline V gene. The CDR3 covers 15 residues. V shed 5 bases and J 7 bases; nucleotides not matched to a gene: 9. The CDR3 protein is CASSLSPGTGNEQFF. CDR3 DNA sequence: TGTGCCAGCAGCCTTAGTCCCGGGACAGGGAATGAGCAGTTCTTC.

In its sample, this clone was seen once. The chain carries TRBV18 and TRBJ1-4; TRBD1 might be the D (5 bases). The germline V and J ends were trimmed by 3 bases and 0 bases, with 11 bases remaining between them. The CDR3 loop spans 16 amino acids. Germline V gene sequence: CDR1 KGHSH, CDR2 LQKENI. The CDR3 sequence is CASSPAGSATNEKLFF. DNA for the CDR3: TGTGCCAGCTCACCGGCAGGGTCTGCAACTAATGAAAAACTGTTTTTT.

The chain links TRBV7-2 to TRBJ2-3; TRBD2 aligns across 14 bases. The CDR3 is made up of 16 amino acids. Looked up from germline, CDR1 is SGHTA and CDR2 is FQGNSA. The V gene end was trimmed by 5 bases and the J gene end by 6 bases; junction bases not matched to a gene: 7. Here the CDR3 DNA reads TGTGCCAGCAGCACCTGGACTAGCGGGGGGCGGGATACGCAGTATTTT. This gives the protein CASSTWTSGGRDTQYF.

This sequence joins TRBV2 and TRBJ1-4; a possible D gene is TRBD1 (6 bases). V gave up 6 bases and J gave up 5 bases, with 13 bases separating them. The V gene's germline CDR1 is SNHLY and CDR2 FYNNEI. CDR3 length equals 14 residues. The CDR3 nucleotides read TGTGCCAGCAGCCCGGGACAAGTAAATGAAAAACTGTTTTTT. Its protein is CASSPGQVNEKLFF.

This rearrangement joins TRBV28 to TRBJ1-5, with unresolved D. From germline, CDR1 is MDHEN and CDR2 SYDVKM. V gave up 2 bases and J gave up 0 bases, with 8 bases separating them. The CDR3 spans 15 residues. The CDR3 is CASSLAPYSNQPQHF. CDR3 nucleotide sequence: TGTGCCAGCAGTTTAGCCCCTTATAGCAATCAGCCCCAGCATTTT.

The rearrangement joins TRBV6-5 to TRBJ1-1; the D is unclear. CDR1 and CDR2 (germline): MNHEY, SVGAGI. This CDR3 spans 15 amino acids. The V and J ends lost 2 bases and 5 bases respectively, with 15 bases between them. The CDR3 spells CASSYPGLKRTEAFF. The CDR3 DNA follows: TGTGCCAGCAGTTACCCCGGACTTAAGAGGACTGAAGCTTTCTTT.

This clone appeared once. The chain joins TRBV27 to TRBJ2-7; D ambiguous. Trimming shortened V by 3 bases and J by 5 bases, and 11 bases separated the two germline ends. The CDR3 has 13 residues. The germline V gene has CDR1 MNHEY and CDR2 SMNVEV (reference sequence). The CDR3 spells CASSLVSGDEQYF. Here the CDR3 DNA reads TGTGCCAGCAGTTTGGTTTCCGGCGACGAGCAGTACTTC.

In DNA form, the CDR3 reads TGTGCCAGCAGCTTAGTTGCGGGCTCCTACGAGCAGTACTTC. It is translated as CASSLVAGSYEQYF. The chain couples TRBV11-2 to TRBJ2-7; maybe TRBD2 (5 bases). The V and J ends lost 1 base and 0 bases respectively, with 7 bases between them. The germline CDR1 and CDR2 sequences are SGHAT and FQNNGV. The CDR3 loop spans 14 amino acids.

This clone showed up just once. This rearrangement joins TRBV6-5 to TRBJ2-1; D unresolved. In germline, CDR1 is MNHEY, CDR2 SVGAGI. V lost 8 bases, J lost 1 base, and 3 bases lay in between. The CDR3 spans 11 residues. CDR3 loop: CASGSYNEQFF. Written as DNA, the CDR3 is TGTGCCAGCGGATCCTACAATGAGCAGTTCTTC.